This is a list of T cell receptor beta chains from one sample in a study of read filtering for tumor transcriptome and immune sequencing. TCRdb analysed the reads with MiXCR anew, one entry per CDR3 protein. The sample yields some 48,000 distinct CDR3 sequences, roughly a fifth seen once. The sample was a population of CD138-negative cells sorted from bone marrow. Source of these receptors: a donor at least 40 years old with multiple myeloma. The CDR3 runs from the conserved cysteine through the conserved F or W. D genes are given only for firm matches. Size is stated for part of the rows, as once, few or many counts, or as a class when the clone is expanded.

v_gene	d_gene	j_gene	abundance	CDR3aa	CDR3nt
TRBV28	.	TRBJ1-1	many	CAATGNTEAFF	TGTGCCGCCACGGGTAACACTGAAGCTTTCTTT
TRBV14	.	TRBJ2-2	many	CASSQETGLMNTGELFF	TGTGCCAGCAGCCAAGAGACCGGGTTAATGAACACCGGGGAGCTGTTTTTT
TRBV5-1	.	TRBJ2-5	many	CASSRDQETQYF	TGCGCCAGCAGCAGGGACCAAGAGACCCAGTACTTC
TRBV29-1	.	TRBJ2-5	.	CSAGFTDLPYF	TGCAGCGCCGGCTTCACTGATTTACCTTACTTC
TRBV12-3/TRBV12-4	.	TRBJ2-3	many	CASSSSSTDTQYF	TGTGCCAGCAGTTCATCTAGCACAGATACGCAGTATTTT
TRBV28	TRBD2	TRBJ2-3	many	CASREGGTSGLLGQYF	TGTGCCAGCAGAGAAGGAGGGACTAGCGGACTTTTGGGGCAGTATTTT
TRBV2	TRBD1	TRBJ1-1	many	CASTTTGPEAFF	TGTGCCAGCACAACGACAGGGCCTGAAGCTTTCTTT
TRBV20-1	.	TRBJ2-7	many	CSAPKGGISYEQYF	TGCAGTGCTCCAAAGGGGGGTATCTCCTACGAGCAGTACTTC
TRBV5-1	.	TRBJ1-3	few	CASRGQVFGNTIYF	TGCGCCAGCAGAGGGCAGGTATTTGGAAACACCATATATTTT
TRBV6-2/TRBV6-3	.	TRBJ2-7	many	CASSPTGLEQYF	TGTGCCAGCAGCCCCACGGGTCTCGAGCAGTACTTC
TRBV7-2	.	TRBJ1-1	many	CASSSGAGITEAFF	TGTGCCAGCAGTTCAGGGGCCGGTATCACTGAAGCTTTCTTT
TRBV12-3/TRBV12-4	.	TRBJ1-1	many	CASSPVARTEAFF	TGTGCCAGCAGCCCTGTAGCCCGCACTGAAGCTTTCTTT
TRBV6-5	.	TRBJ2-1	many	CASTKGGNAYNEQFF	TGTGCCAGCACCAAAGGGGGGAACGCCTACAATGAGCAGTTCTTC
TRBV20-1	TRBD2	TRBJ2-7	many	CSVTGLVSYEQYF	TGCAGTGTTACGGGACTAGTCTCCTACGAGCAGTACTTC
TRBV29-1	.	TRBJ1-5	.	CSATPSVVGTDTQHF	TGCAGCGCCACCCCATCGGTAGTGGGCACAGATACGCAGCATTTT
TRBV7-9	TRBD2	TRBJ2-1	many	CASSVRTSGNNEQFF	TGTGCCAGCAGCGTCCGAACTAGCGGCAACAATGAGCAGTTCTTC
TRBV7-3	.	TRBJ2-5	few	CASRRQPGGQETQYF	TGTGCCAGCAGACGACAGCCTGGGGGGCAAGAGACCCAGTACTTC
TRBV4-3	.	TRBJ2-1	many	CASSQDWRTKHVNEQFF	TGCGCCAGCAGCCAAGATTGGAGGACGAAGCACGTCAATGAGCAGTTCTTC
TRBV7-3	TRBD2	TRBJ2-1	many	CASSLSGSGNEQFF	TGTGCCAGCAGCTTAAGCGGGAGTGGCAATGAGCAGTTCTTC
TRBV29-1	.	TRBJ2-2	many	CSVEDRRGATGELFF	TGCAGCGTTGAAGATCGGAGGGGGGCCACCGGGGAGCTGTTTTTT
TRBV7-2	TRBD2	TRBJ2-6	many	CASSLVAGAGANVLTF	TGTGCCAGCAGCTTAGTGGCGGGAGCGGGGGCCAACGTCCTGACTTTC
TRBV29-1	.	TRBJ2-7	many	CSVVGRTYEQYF	TGCAGCGTTGTCGGCAGAACCTACGAGCAGTACTTC
TRBV12-3/TRBV12-4	.	TRBJ1-1	many	CASSSGAGNTEAFF	TGTGCCAGCAGTAGCGGGGCGGGGAACACTGAAGCTTTCTTT
TRBV2	TRBD1	TRBJ1-4	medium-sized	CASTDGQGNEKLFF	TGTGCCAGCACCGACGGACAGGGTAATGAAAAACTGTTTTTT
TRBV7-2	.	TRBJ2-7	few	CASSSDGTAAYEQYF	TGTGCCAGCAGCTCCGACGGGACGGCGGCCTACGAGCAGTACTTC
TRBV29-1	.	TRBJ1-1	many	CSVMLGLNTEAFF	TGCAGCGTTATGCTCGGTTTGAACACTGAAGCTTTCTTT
TRBV7-2	.	TRBJ1-1	few	CASSLAVRVNTEAFF	TGTGCCAGCAGCTTAGCTGTTAGGGTCAACACTGAAGCTTTCTTT
TRBV7-9	TRBD2	TRBJ2-2	many	CASSSLAGYTGELFF	TGTGCCAGCAGCTCCTTAGCGGGATACACCGGGGAGCTGTTTTTT
TRBV10-3	.	TRBJ1-5	large	CASSESGQNQPQHF	TGCGCCAGCAGTGAGTCCGGACAGAATCAGCCCCAGCATTTT
TRBV7-9	.	TRBJ1-5	many	CASSTGRGGSNQPQHF	TGTGCCAGCAGTACAGGGAGGGGAGGTAGCAATCAGCCCCAGCATTTT
TRBV2	.	TRBJ2-7	few	CASRSGREQYF	TGTGCCAGCAGATCAGGGCGCGAGCAGTACTTC
TRBV28	.	TRBJ2-3	many	CASSSGGEGTDTQYF	TGTGCCAGCAGTTCAGGAGGAGAAGGCACAGATACGCAGTATTTT
TRBV2	TRBD2	TRBJ2-1	once	CASRSPAGGSNEQFF	TGTGCCAGCAGGTCCCCTGCGGGAGGAAGCAATGAGCAGTTCTTC
TRBV3-1	.	TRBJ2-1	medium-sized	CASSQGDTSYNEQFF	TGTGCCAGCAGCCAAGGCGATACCTCCTACAATGAGCAGTTCTTC
TRBV29-1	.	TRBJ2-1	.	CSVYRAYYNEQLF	TGCAGCGTGTACAGGGCCTACTACAATGAGCAGCTCTTC
TRBV29-1	TRBD1	TRBJ1-2	many	CSVVTGTGHHGYTF	TGCAGCGTGGTGACCGGGACAGGGCACCATGGCTACACCTTC
TRBV7-2	.	TRBJ2-1	many	CASSLAGVGTLVDEQFF	TGTGCCAGCAGCTTAGCGGGGGTGGGGACTCTAGTCGATGAGCAGTTCTTC
TRBV20-1	TRBD1	TRBJ2-1	many	CSARRGQGADNEQFF	TGCAGTGCTAGACGGGGACAGGGGGCGGACAATGAGCAGTTCTTC
TRBV11-2	.	TRBJ2-1	.	CASIGGVNEQFF	TGTGCCAGCATAGGCGGGGTAAATGAGCAGTTCTTC
TRBV11-2	.	TRBJ2-3	few	CASSRRGASGTTQYF	TGTGCCAGCAGCCGGAGGGGAGCTTCAGGCACTACGCAGTATTTT
TRBV20-1	TRBD1	TRBJ1-1	.	CSAFDRVRMNTEAFF	TGCAGTGCTTTCGACAGGGTGAGGATGAACACTGAAGCTTTCTTT
TRBV27	.	TRBJ2-3	few	CASSFAGADTQYF	TGTGCCAGCAGTTTTGCGGGTGCAGATACGCAGTATTTT
TRBV7-2	.	TRBJ2-3	.	CASSFPSGRGNTQYF	TGTGCCAGCAGCTTTCCTAGCGGCAGGGGAAATACGCAGTATTTT
TRBV5-1	.	TRBJ1-2	many	CASSDDPQGPMDF	TGCGCCAGCAGCGACGACCCTCAGGGACCGATGGATTTC
TRBV7-2	.	TRBJ2-7	many	CASSQRYEQYF	TGTGCCAGCAGCCAGAGATACGAGCAGTACTTC
TRBV9	TRBD2	TRBJ2-3	.	CASSSRASGTTDTQYF	TGTGCCAGCAGCTCTCGGGCTAGCGGAACCACAGATACGCAGTATTTT
TRBV5-1	.	TRBJ2-7	.	CASSLVAGSSYEQYF	TGCGCCAGCAGCTTGGTCGCGGGAAGTTCCTACGAGCAGTACTTC
TRBV12-3/TRBV12-4	TRBD1	TRBJ2-1	many	CASTPGTGIRNEQFF	TGTGCCAGCACCCCCGGGACAGGGATCCGCAATGAGCAGTTCTTC
TRBV20-1	TRBD1	TRBJ2-7	many	CSAEKTGVGEQYF	TGCAGTGCCGAAAAGACAGGGGTCGGCGAGCAGTACTTC
TRBV27	.	TRBJ2-1	.	CASSSSASSSYNEQFF	TGTGCCAGCAGTTCTAGCGCCTCGAGCTCCTACAATGAGCAGTTCTTC
TRBV29-1	TRBD2	TRBJ2-1	.	CSVPLAGVGNEQFF	TGCAGCGTTCCCCTAGCGGGAGTGGGGAATGAGCAGTTCTTC
TRBV15	.	TRBJ2-2	many	CATSRGGSGTGELFF	TGTGCCACCAGCAGAGGGGGGTCGGGCACCGGGGAGCTGTTTTTT
TRBV20-1	TRBD1	TRBJ1-1	many	CSARDPGGKAFF	TGCAGTGCTAGAGATCCAGGGGGGAAAGCTTTCTTT
TRBV27	.	TRBJ1-1	.	CASGVGGRGTEASF	TGTGCCAGCGGAGTCGGGGGGCGAGGGACTGAAGCTTCCTTT
TRBV20-1	.	TRBJ1-1	many	CSAWGAGRGNTEAFF	TGCAGTGCTTGGGGGGCAGGGAGGGGGAACACTGAAGCTTTCTTT
TRBV6-6	TRBD1	TRBJ2-5	many	CASSKPGQGAETQYF	TGTGCCAGCAGTAAACCGGGACAGGGGGCTGAGACCCAGTACTTC
TRBV19	.	TRBJ2-7	.	CVSSIQGYEQYF	TGTGTCAGTAGTATTCAGGGCTACGAGCAGTACTTC
TRBV7-2	TRBD1	TRBJ1-1	many	CASSLARYRGGETTEAFF	TGTGCCAGCAGCTTAGCGCGTTACAGGGGGGGTGAGACCACTGAAGCTTTCTTT
TRBV5-6	.	TRBJ2-1	many	CASSFFQGRTALREQFF	TGTGCCAGCAGCTTCTTCCAGGGTCGGACGGCTCTACGTGAGCAGTTCTTC
TRBV20-1	TRBD2	TRBJ2-5	once	CSARDPSGRAPRETQYF	TGCAGTGCTAGAGATCCTAGCGGGAGGGCCCCGCGGGAGACCCAGTACTTC